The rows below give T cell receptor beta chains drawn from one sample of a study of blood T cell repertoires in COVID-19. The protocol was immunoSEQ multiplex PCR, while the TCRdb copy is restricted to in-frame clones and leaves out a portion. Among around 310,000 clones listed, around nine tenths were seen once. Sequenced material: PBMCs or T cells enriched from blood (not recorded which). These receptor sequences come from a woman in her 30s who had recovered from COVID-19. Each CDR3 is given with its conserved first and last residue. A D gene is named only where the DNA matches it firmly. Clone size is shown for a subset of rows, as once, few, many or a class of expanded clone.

DNA: TGTGCCAGCAGTTTAATCGGGACAGTTCAGCCCCAGCATTTT
CDR3: CASSLIGTVQPQHF
J: TRBJ1-5
D: TRBD1
size: -
V: TRBV27

DNA: TGTGCCTGGAGTAAACAGGGGGATCAGCCCCAGCATTTT
CDR3: CAWSKQGDQPQHF
J: TRBJ1-5
D: TRBD1
size: -
V: TRBV30

DNA: TGTGCCAGTCAACTAGCGGGAGCATACGAGCAGTACTTC
CDR3: CASQLAGAYEQYF
J: TRBJ2-7
D: TRBD2
size: -
V: TRBV19

DNA: TGTGCCAGCAGTGAAAGCGGGGGAAGGACTGAAGCTTTCTTT
CDR3: CASSESGGRTEAFF
J: TRBJ1-1
D: -
size: -
V: TRBV6-1

DNA: TGTGCCAGCAAGCGAGCCCGTGCAACTAATGAAAAACTGTTTTTT
CDR3: CASKRARATNEKLFF
J: TRBJ1-4
D: -
size: -
V: TRBV2

DNA: TGTGCCATCAGTACAGGGAAGGAGACCCAGTACTTC
CDR3: CAISTGKETQYF
J: TRBJ2-5
D: -
size: -
V: TRBV10-3

DNA: TGTGCCAGCAGAGCGGATAGCGCCTCCTCCTACGAGCAGTACTTC
CDR3: CASRADSASSYEQYF
J: TRBJ2-7
D: -
size: few
V: TRBV2

DNA: TGTGCCACGGGGGGCAGTACCTACGAGCAGTACTTC
CDR3: CATGGSTYEQYF
J: TRBJ2-7
D: -
size: -
V: TRBV10-3

DNA: TGTGCCAGCAATCAAGGGGACTCGAGAACGCAGTATTTT
CDR3: CASNQGDSRTQYF
J: TRBJ2-3
D: -
size: -
V: TRBV27

DNA: TGTGCCAGCAGCCAAGATCTGGAACAGGGGTTTCGGTTTGGGCAGTTCTTC
CDR3: CASSQDLEQGFRFGQFF
J: TRBJ2-1
D: TRBD1
size: -
V: TRBV4-2

DNA: TGTGCCAGCAGCTTTTGGGACAGGGGTCGGGACGAGCAGTACTTC
CDR3: CASSFWDRGRDEQYF
J: TRBJ2-7
D: TRBD1
size: -
V: TRBV5-4

DNA: TGTGCCAGCAGTTTGGCCGGACTCTCTGGAAACACCATATATTTT
CDR3: CASSLAGLSGNTIYF
J: TRBJ1-3
D: -
size: -
V: TRBV27

DNA: TGTGCCAGCAGTTACCTGGGGGGGGGAGCTTTCTTT
CDR3: CASSYLGGGAFF
J: TRBJ1-1
D: -
size: -
V: TRBV6-5

DNA: TGTGCCACCAGCAGAGATTTGCAGGGGGCAGGTACTGAAGCTTTCTTT
CDR3: CATSRDLQGAGTEAFF
J: TRBJ1-1
D: TRBD1
size: -
V: TRBV15

DNA: TGTGCCAGTTCGACAGGGTACTCTGGAAACACCATATATTTT
CDR3: CASSTGYSGNTIYF
J: TRBJ1-3
D: TRBD1
size: -
V: TRBV19

DNA: TGTGCCATCAGTGAGATCCCGGGAGGGTGGGCAGATACGCAGTATTTT
CDR3: CAISEIPGGWADTQYF
J: TRBJ2-3
D: TRBD2
size: -
V: TRBV10-3

DNA: TGTGCCAGCAGCAAAGTGGGCAGGGAGGGGGGCGAAAAACTGTTTTTT
CDR3: CASSKVGREGGEKLFF
J: TRBJ1-4
D: -
size: -
V: TRBV21-1

DNA: TGTGCCACCAGCAGAGATCGGGACAGTCTCACAGATACGCAGTATTTT
CDR3: CATSRDRDSLTDTQYF
J: TRBJ2-3
D: TRBD1
size: -
V: TRBV15

DNA: TGTGCCAGTAGTTTCAGGGGAGATACGCAGTATTTT
CDR3: CASSFRGDTQYF
J: TRBJ2-3
D: -
size: -
V: TRBV19

DNA: TGCGCCAGCAGGGGACGGCGGGAGGGGATCAATGAGCAGTTCTTC
CDR3: CASRGRREGINEQFF
J: TRBJ2-1
D: TRBD2
size: -
V: TRBV10-2

DNA: TGTGCCAGCTCACCGGCAGTTACAGGGGGCACTGAAGCTTTCTTT
CDR3: CASSPAVTGGTEAFF
J: TRBJ1-1
D: TRBD1
size: -
V: TRBV18

DNA: TGTGCCAGTAGTATTCTCGACAGCCGTATCTCTCGGGGCTACACCTTC
CDR3: CASSILDSRISRGYTF
J: TRBJ1-2
D: -
size: -
V: TRBV19

DNA: TGCGCCAGCAGCCAATTGACGGCCGGGAGCCGGGAAGCTTTCTTT
CDR3: CASSQLTAGSREAFF
J: TRBJ1-1
D: -
size: -
V: TRBV4-1

DNA: TGTGCCAGCAGCCCAGGGCCCACGGAAGCTTTCTTT
CDR3: CASSPGPTEAFF
J: TRBJ1-1
D: -
size: -
V: TRBV7-9

DNA: TGTGCCAGCAGCGTAAGCGGACAGGCAAACTATGGCTACACCTTC
CDR3: CASSVSGQANYGYTF
J: TRBJ1-2
D: TRBD1
size: -
V: TRBV9

DNA: TGCAGCGTTGACCCCGCGACAGGGATAAGAGCTGAAGCTTTCTTT
CDR3: CSVDPATGIRAEAFF
J: TRBJ1-1
D: TRBD1
size: -
V: TRBV29-1

DNA: TGTGCCAGCAGCGTAGGGACTTTGGCGTACAATGAGCAGTTCTTC
CDR3: CASSVGTLAYNEQFF
J: TRBJ2-1
D: -
size: -
V: TRBV9

DNA: TGTGCCAGCAGCCCAATAAGCGGGAACACCGGGGAGCTGTTTTTT
CDR3: CASSPISGNTGELFF
J: TRBJ2-2
D: -
size: -
V: TRBV7-9

DNA: TGTGCCAGCAGTCTCCGGGACAACGCTTACACTGAAGCTTTCTTT
CDR3: CASSLRDNAYTEAFF
J: TRBJ1-1
D: -
size: -
V: TRBV6-5

DNA: TGTGCCAGCAGCGTCAGGGGGTTTAGTACCGGGGAGCTGTTTTTT
CDR3: CASSVRGFSTGELFF
J: TRBJ2-2
D: TRBD1
size: -
V: TRBV2

DNA: TGTGCCAGCAGTCAGGGACAGGGGGGCACTGAAGCTTTCTTT
CDR3: CASSQGQGGTEAFF
J: TRBJ1-1
D: TRBD1
size: once
V: TRBV6-5

DNA: TGTGCCAGTAGCCCGACAGGGGTTGGTGACGGCTATGGCTACACCTTC
CDR3: CASSPTGVGDGYGYTF
J: TRBJ1-2
D: TRBD1
size: -
V: TRBV19

DNA: TGCAGCGTTGGAGGAGGCAGGACCTACAATGAGCAGTTCTTC
CDR3: CSVGGGRTYNEQFF
J: TRBJ2-1
D: -
size: -
V: TRBV29-1

DNA: TGTGCCAGCAGCCAGACGACTAGCAGGTTTAGGGACACCGGGGAGCTGTTTTTT
CDR3: CASSQTTSRFRDTGELFF
J: TRBJ2-2
D: TRBD2
size: once
V: TRBV4-2

DNA: TGTGCCAGCACCACACTCATCAGGGGAAGGGACACTGAAGCTTTCTTT
CDR3: CASTTLIRGRDTEAFF
J: TRBJ1-1
D: -
size: -
V: TRBV27

DNA: TGTGCCAGCAGTTTGCAGGGGTTAATTAGAGGCTACACCTTC
CDR3: CASSLQGLIRGYTF
J: TRBJ1-2
D: -
size: -
V: TRBV28

DNA: TGTGCCAGCAGCGCAGGGCCAGGGGTCTATGGCTACACCTTC
CDR3: CASSAGPGVYGYTF
J: TRBJ1-2
D: -
size: -
V: TRBV7-9

DNA: TGTGCCAGTAGTAAGCGGGAGATCCTTGGGGAGCAGTACTTC
CDR3: CASSKREILGEQYF
J: TRBJ2-7
D: TRBD2
size: few
V: TRBV19

DNA: TGCAGTGTGCGGACTGAAGCTTTCTTT
CDR3: CSVRTEAFF
J: TRBJ1-1
D: -
size: -
V: TRBV20-1

DNA: TGCGCCAGCAGCTTCGGACAGGTCCCTGGGGCCAACGTCCTGACTTTC
CDR3: CASSFGQVPGANVLTF
J: TRBJ2-6
D: TRBD1
size: -
V: TRBV5-1

DNA: TGCAGCGTTGTTTCGCTAGCGGGAGGTACAGATACGCAGTATTTT
CDR3: CSVVSLAGGTDTQYF
J: TRBJ2-3
D: TRBD2
size: -
V: TRBV29-1

DNA: TGTGCCAGCAGTTACAGACCCTCGACAACTAGCACAGATACGCAGTATTTT
CDR3: CASSYRPSTTSTDTQYF
J: TRBJ2-3
D: -
size: -
V: TRBV27

DNA: TGCGCCAGCAGCCAACCTGGACTAGCGGGAGGCCAAAGCTCCTACAATGAGCAGTTCTTC
CDR3: CASSQPGLAGGQSSYNEQFF
J: TRBJ2-1
D: TRBD2
size: -
V: TRBV4-1

DNA: TGTGCCAGCAGCGTAGGCCGTTCGGGGGTAGCGGGAGGCCGGGAGACCCAGTACTTC
CDR3: CASSVGRSGVAGGRETQYF
J: TRBJ2-5
D: TRBD2
size: -
V: TRBV9

DNA: TGCGCCAGCAGCCAAGCTTCCGTGAGCCGGGTAGCGGTGAACACCGGGGAGCTGTTTTTT
CDR3: CASSQASVSRVAVNTGELFF
J: TRBJ2-2
D: -
size: -
V: TRBV4-3

DNA: TGCAGCGTTGAAGTGGGCCTCGACTACAATGAGCAGTTCTTC
CDR3: CSVEVGLDYNEQFF
J: TRBJ2-1
D: -
size: -
V: TRBV29-1

DNA: TGTGCTAGTGGTTTGGCCCTTGGACAGGGTTATAGGACAAAAGCGAACACCGGGGAGCTGTTTTTT
CDR3: CASGLALGQGYRTKANTGELFF
J: TRBJ2-2
D: TRBD1
size: few
V: TRBV12-5

DNA: TGTGCCAGCAGTTTAGGGCGGGGGTTCCTCTACGAGCAGTACTTC
CDR3: CASSLGRGFLYEQYF
J: TRBJ2-7
D: TRBD2
size: -
V: TRBV27

DNA: TGTGCCAGCAGCTCCTTCGGAGTCAATGAGCAGTTCTTC
CDR3: CASSSFGVNEQFF
J: TRBJ2-1
D: -
size: -
V: TRBV7-2

DNA: TGTGCCAGCAGTGAACAGGGGGCTAGCACAGATACGCAGTATTTT
CDR3: CASSEQGASTDTQYF
J: TRBJ2-3
D: TRBD1
size: once
V: TRBV5-8

DNA: TGTGCCAGTAGTACCCAAGGGGGCTGGGAGACCCAGTACTTC
CDR3: CASSTQGGWETQYF
J: TRBJ2-5
D: TRBD1
size: -
V: TRBV19

DNA: TGTGCCAGCAGCTTATCATCCGGGACAGGCCTAATGAACACTGAAGCTTTCTTT
CDR3: CASSLSSGTGLMNTEAFF
J: TRBJ1-1
D: TRBD1
size: -
V: TRBV7-8

DNA: TGTGCCAGCAGTCCGCCGGGACTAGGTTCCCACGAGCAGTACTTC
CDR3: CASSPPGLGSHEQYF
J: TRBJ2-7
D: TRBD2
size: -
V: TRBV6-5

DNA: TGCGCCAGCAGTGATACGACAGGGACCCATTACAATGAGCAGTTCTTC
CDR3: CASSDTTGTHYNEQFF
J: TRBJ2-1
D: TRBD1
size: once
V: TRBV10-1

DNA: TGCGCCAGCAGCCAAGATCTACTAGCGGGAGTTCGTGAGCAGTTCTTC
CDR3: CASSQDLLAGVREQFF
J: TRBJ2-1
D: TRBD2
size: -
V: TRBV4-3

DNA: TGTGCCAGCAGCGCGGACAGTTGGGAAAATGAAAAACTGTTTTTT
CDR3: CASSADSWENEKLFF
J: TRBJ1-4
D: -
size: few
V: TRBV5-5

DNA: TGTGCCAGCAAAGGGACTAGCGGGAGGGCCAGGGGTCCAGATACGCAGTATTTT
CDR3: CASKGTSGRARGPDTQYF
J: TRBJ2-3
D: TRBD2
size: -
V: TRBV28

DNA: TGTGCCACCAGCAGGGGACTAGCTACCTACAATGAGCAGTTCTTC
CDR3: CATSRGLATYNEQFF
J: TRBJ2-1
D: TRBD2
size: -
V: TRBV15

DNA: TGTGCCAGCAGCCGGAGGAACGTACAGGGGCGGAACACTGAAGCTTTCTTT
CDR3: CASSRRNVQGRNTEAFF
J: TRBJ1-1
D: TRBD1
size: -
V: TRBV3-1/TRBV3-2